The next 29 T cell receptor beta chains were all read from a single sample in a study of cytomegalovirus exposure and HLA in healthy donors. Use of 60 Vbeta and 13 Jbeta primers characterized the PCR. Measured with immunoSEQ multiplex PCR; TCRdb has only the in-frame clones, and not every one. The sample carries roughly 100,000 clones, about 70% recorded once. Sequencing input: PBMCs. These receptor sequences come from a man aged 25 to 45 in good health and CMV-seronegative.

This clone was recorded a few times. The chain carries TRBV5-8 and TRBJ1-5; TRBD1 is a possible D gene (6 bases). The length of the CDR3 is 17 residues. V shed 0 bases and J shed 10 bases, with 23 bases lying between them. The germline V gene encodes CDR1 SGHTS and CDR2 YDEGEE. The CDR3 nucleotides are TGTGCCAGCAGCTTGGTTGGGGGCGACCCCGCAGGGGTTCCCCAGCATTTT. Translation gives CASSLVGGDPAGVPQHF.

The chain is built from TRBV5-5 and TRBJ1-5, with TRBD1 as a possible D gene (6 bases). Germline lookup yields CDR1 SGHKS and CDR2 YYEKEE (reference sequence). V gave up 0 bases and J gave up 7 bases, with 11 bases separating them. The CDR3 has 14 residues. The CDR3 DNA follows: TGTGCCAGCAGCTTGGACCGGGGGGCCCAGCCCCAGCATTTT. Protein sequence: CASSLDRGAQPQHF.

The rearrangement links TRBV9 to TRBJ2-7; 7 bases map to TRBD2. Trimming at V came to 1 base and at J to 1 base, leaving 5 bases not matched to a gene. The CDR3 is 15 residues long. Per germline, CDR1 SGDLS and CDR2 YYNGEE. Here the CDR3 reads CASSVSGGSSYEQYF. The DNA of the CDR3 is TGTGCCAGCAGCGTAAGTGGCGGGAGTTCCTACGAGCAGTACTTC.

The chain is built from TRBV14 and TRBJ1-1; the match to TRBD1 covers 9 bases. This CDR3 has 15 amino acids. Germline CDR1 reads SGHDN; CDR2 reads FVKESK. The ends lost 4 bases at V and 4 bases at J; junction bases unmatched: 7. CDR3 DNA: TGTGCCAGCAGCCGGATGACAGGGGGTGGCACTGAAGCTTTCTTT. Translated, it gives CASSRMTGGGTEAFF.

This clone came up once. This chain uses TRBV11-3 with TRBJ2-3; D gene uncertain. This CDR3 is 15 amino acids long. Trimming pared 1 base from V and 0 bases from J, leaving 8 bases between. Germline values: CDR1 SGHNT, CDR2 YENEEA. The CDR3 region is CASSLGATSTDTQYF. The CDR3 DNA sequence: TGTGCCAGCAGCTTAGGGGCAACTAGCACAGATACGCAGTATTTT.

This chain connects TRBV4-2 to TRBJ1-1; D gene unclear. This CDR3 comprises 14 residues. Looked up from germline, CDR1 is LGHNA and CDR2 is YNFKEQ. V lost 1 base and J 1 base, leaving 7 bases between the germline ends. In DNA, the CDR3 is TGTGCCAGCAGCCAAGTTGGAGAGAACACTGAAGCTTTCTTT. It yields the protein CASSQVGENTEAFF.

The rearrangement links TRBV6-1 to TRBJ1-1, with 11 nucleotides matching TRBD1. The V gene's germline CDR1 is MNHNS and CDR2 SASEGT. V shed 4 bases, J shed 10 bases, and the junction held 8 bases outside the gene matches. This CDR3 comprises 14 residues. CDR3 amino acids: CASSGSGTGGRAFF. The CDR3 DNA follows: TGTGCCAGCAGTGGGTCCGGGACAGGGGGGAGAGCTTTCTTT.

Here the CDR3 DNA reads TGCGCCAGCAGCTTGAATATGGAGACCCAGTACTTC. Its translation is CASSLNMETQYF. The chain uses TRBV5-1 and TRBJ2-5; D unresolved. CDR1 and CDR2 from the germline V gene are SGHRS and YFSETQ. The CDR3 has 12 amino acids. The V end lost 1 base, the J end lost 5 bases, and 6 bases lay between the germline ends.

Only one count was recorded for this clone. The CDR3 loop reads CASSLGTGYEQYF. CDR3 nucleotides: TGTGCCAGCAGCTTAGGAACAGGTTACGAGCAGTACTTC. The rearrangement joins TRBV11-3 to TRBJ2-5; maybe TRBD1 (5 bases). The closer fit of TRBJ2-7 to the DNA end suggests the J call may be wrong. The CDR3 totals 13 residues. Germline values: CDR1 SGHNT, CDR2 YENEEA.

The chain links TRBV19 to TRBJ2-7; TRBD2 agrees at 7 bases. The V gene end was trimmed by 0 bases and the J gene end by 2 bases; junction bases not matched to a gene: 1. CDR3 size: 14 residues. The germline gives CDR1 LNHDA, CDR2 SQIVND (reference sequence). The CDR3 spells CASSIDRGAYEQYF. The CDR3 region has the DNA TGTGCCAGTAGTATAGATCGGGGGGCCTACGAGCAGTACTTC.

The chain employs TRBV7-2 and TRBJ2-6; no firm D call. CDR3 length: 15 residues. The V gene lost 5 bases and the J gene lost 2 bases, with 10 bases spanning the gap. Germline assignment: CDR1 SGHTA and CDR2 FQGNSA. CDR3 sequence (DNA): TGTGCCAGCAGCGGCTGGGCTCCTGGGGCCAACGTCCTGACTTTC. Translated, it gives CASSGWAPGANVLTF. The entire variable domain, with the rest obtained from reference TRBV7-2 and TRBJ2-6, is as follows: GAGVSQSPSNKVTEKGKDVELRCDPISGHTALYWYRQSLGQGLEFLIYFQGNSAPDKSGLPSDRFSAERTGGSVSTLTIQRTQQEDSAVYLCASSGWAPGANVLTFGAGSRLTVL.

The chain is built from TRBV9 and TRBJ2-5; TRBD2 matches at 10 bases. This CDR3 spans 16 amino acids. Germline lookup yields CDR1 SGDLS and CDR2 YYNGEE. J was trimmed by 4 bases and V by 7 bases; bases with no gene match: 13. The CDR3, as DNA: TGTGCCAGCGGCTCCAGCCTAGCGGGAGTCGGAGAGACCCAGTACTTC. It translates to CASGSSLAGVGETQYF.

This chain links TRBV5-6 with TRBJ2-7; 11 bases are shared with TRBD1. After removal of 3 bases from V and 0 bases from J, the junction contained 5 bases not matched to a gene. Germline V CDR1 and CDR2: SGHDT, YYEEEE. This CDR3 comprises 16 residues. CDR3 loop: CASSWGGTGGSYEQYF. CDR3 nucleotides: TGTGCCAGCAGCTGGGGCGGGACAGGGGGCTCCTACGAGCAGTACTTC.

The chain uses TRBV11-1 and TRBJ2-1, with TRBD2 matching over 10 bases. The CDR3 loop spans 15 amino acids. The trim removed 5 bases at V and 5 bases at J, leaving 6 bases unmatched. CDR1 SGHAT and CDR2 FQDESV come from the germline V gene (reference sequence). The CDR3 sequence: CASSRGTSENNEQFF. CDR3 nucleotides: TGTGCCAGCAGCCGAGGGACTAGCGAGAACAATGAGCAGTTCTTC.

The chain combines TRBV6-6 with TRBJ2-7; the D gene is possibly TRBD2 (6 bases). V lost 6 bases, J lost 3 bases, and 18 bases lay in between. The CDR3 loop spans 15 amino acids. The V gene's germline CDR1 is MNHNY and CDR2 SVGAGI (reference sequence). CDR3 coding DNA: TGTGCCAGCAGGTCCCCCGGACTACACGTCTACGAGCAGTACTTC. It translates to CASRSPGLHVYEQYF.

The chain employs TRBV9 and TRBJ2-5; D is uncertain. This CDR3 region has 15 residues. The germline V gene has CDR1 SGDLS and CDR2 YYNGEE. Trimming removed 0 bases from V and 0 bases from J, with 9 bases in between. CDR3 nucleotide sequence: TGTGCCAGCAGCGTAGACCACTACTACCAAGAGACCCAGTACTTC. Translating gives CASSVDHYYQETQYF.

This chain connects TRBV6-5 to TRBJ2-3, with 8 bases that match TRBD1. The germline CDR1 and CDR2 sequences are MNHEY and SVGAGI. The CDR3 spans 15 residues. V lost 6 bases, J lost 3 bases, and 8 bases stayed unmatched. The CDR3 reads CASRTGVVTTDTQYF. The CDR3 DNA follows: TGTGCCAGCAGGACAGGGGTGGTGACTACAGATACGCAGTATTTT.

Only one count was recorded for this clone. CDR3 nucleotide sequence: TGTGCCAGCAGCGTAGAAGGCGGCGGGGGGGGGAATACGCAGTATTTT. Protein sequence: CASSVEGGGGGNTQYF. J is TRBJ2-3 and V is TRBV9; 9 bases match TRBD2. The length of the CDR3 is 16 residues. Looked up from germline, CDR1 is SGDLS and CDR2 is YYNGEE. V was pared by 0 bases and J by 7 bases, with 9 bases of the junction left unmatched.

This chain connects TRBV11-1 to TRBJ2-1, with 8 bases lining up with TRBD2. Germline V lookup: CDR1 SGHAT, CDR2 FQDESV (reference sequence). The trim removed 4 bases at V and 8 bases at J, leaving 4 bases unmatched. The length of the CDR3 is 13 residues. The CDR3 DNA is TGTGCCAGCAGCTCTATGACTAGCGATGAGCAGTTCTTC. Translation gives CASSSMTSDEQFF.

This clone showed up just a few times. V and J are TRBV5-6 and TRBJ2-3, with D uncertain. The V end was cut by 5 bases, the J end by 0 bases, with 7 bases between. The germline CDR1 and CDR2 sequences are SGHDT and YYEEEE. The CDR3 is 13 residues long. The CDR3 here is CASSDFSTDTQYF. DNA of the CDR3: TGTGCCAGCAGTGACTTTAGCACAGATACGCAGTATTTT.

The CDR3 sequence is CASVSLGGAEAFF. As DNA, the CDR3 is TGTGCCAGCGTTTCCCTGGGGGGGGCTGAAGCTTTCTTT. The V gene is TRBV19, the J gene TRBJ1-1, with D possibly TRBD1 on 5 matching bases. CDR3 length equals 13 residues. Germline V gene data show CDR1 as LNHDA and CDR2 as SQIVND (reference sequence). With 9 bases removed from V and 6 bases from J, the gap between germline ends came to 17 bases.

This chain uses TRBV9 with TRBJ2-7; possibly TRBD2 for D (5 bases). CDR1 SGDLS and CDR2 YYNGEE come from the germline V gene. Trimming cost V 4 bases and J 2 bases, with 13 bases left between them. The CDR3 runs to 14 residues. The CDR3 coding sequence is TGTGCCAGCAGCAAAGCTAGCACGGCCTACGAGCAGTACTTC. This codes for CASSKASTAYEQYF.

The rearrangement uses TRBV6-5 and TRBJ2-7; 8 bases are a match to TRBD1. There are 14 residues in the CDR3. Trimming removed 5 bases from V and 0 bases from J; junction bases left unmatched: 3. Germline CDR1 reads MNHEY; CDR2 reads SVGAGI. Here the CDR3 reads CASSRTGSSYEQYF. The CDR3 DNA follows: TGTGCCAGCAGTCGGACAGGGAGCTCCTACGAGCAGTACTTC.

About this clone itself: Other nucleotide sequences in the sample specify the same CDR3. CDR3: CASSLGRTGFGYTF. Here the CDR3 DNA reads TGTGCCAGCAGTCTAGGGAGGACAGGTTTTGGCTACACCTTC. This sequence joins TRBV27 and TRBJ1-2; 7 nucleotides agree with TRBD1. J gave up 7 bases and V 5 bases, and 10 bases lay outside the gene matches. The CDR3 totals 14 residues. Germline V CDR1 and CDR2: MNHEY, SMNVEV (reference sequence).

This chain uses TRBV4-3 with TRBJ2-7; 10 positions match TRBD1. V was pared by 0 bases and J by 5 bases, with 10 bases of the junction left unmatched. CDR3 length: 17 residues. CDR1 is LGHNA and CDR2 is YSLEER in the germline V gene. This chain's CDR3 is CASSQDLLGTGVHEQYF. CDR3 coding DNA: TGCGCCAGCAGCCAAGATCTTTTAGGGACAGGGGTCCACGAGCAGTACTTC.

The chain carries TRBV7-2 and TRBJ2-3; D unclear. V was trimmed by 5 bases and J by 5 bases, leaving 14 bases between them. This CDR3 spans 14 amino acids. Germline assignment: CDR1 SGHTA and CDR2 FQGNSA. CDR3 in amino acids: CASSQSSYIDTQYF. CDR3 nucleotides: TGTGCCAGCAGCCAATCGTCCTATATAGATACGCAGTATTTT.

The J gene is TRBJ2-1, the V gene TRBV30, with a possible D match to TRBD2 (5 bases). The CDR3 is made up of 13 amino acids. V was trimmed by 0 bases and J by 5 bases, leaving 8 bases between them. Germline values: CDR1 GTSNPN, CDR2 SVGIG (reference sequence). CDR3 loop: CAWSVRADNEQFF. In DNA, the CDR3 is TGTGCCTGGAGTGTACGAGCGGACAATGAGCAGTTCTTC.

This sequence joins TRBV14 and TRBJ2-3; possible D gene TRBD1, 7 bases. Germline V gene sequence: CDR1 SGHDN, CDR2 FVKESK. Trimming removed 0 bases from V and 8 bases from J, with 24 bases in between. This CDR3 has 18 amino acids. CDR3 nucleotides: TGTGCCAGCAGCCAAGATGCGAGGGACCAGGGGGGTTTACGTACGCAGTATTTT. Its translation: CASSQDARDQGGLRTQYF.

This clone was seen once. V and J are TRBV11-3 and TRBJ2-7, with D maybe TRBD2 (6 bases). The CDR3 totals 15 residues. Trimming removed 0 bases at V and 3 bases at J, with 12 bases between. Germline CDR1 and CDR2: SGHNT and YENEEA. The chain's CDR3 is CASSLDFGRDYEQYF. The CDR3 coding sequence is TGTGCCAGCAGCTTAGATTTCGGGCGGGACTACGAGCAGTACTTC.